The entry below gives a single T cell receptor beta chain sequence along with its context. In the original processing: Researchers report that nucleated cell counts were estimated from reference gene primer amplification. Sequenced by immunoSEQ multiplex PCR; TCRdb stores in-frame clones only, minus some. Clonal size and the V and J genes are those of that table, whereas D and trimming came from the DNA. The table lists over 150,000 clones, roughly 84% of them singletons. The V gene's germline CDR1 is GTSNPN and CDR2 SVGIG (reference sequence). Trimming left V 1 base short and J 9 bases short, with 16 bases between. This CDR3 has 14 amino acids. The data derive from a study of blood T cell repertoires in COVID-19. Whole-study context: COVID-19 samples, acute and convalescent, were from the United States, Italy and Spain. PBMCs, B-cell-depleted T cells, or T cells provided the cDNA or gDNA that made up the material.

The chain has TRBV30 and TRBJ2-1; D is perhaps TRBD2 (5 bases). The sequence was obtained from a man younger than 35 with active or convalescent COVID-19. Source material: peripheral blood. CDR3 protein: CAWSAPSRAVEQFF. The DNA for the CDR3 is TGTGCCTGGAGTGCCCCATCGAGGGCGGTTGAGCAGTTCTTC.